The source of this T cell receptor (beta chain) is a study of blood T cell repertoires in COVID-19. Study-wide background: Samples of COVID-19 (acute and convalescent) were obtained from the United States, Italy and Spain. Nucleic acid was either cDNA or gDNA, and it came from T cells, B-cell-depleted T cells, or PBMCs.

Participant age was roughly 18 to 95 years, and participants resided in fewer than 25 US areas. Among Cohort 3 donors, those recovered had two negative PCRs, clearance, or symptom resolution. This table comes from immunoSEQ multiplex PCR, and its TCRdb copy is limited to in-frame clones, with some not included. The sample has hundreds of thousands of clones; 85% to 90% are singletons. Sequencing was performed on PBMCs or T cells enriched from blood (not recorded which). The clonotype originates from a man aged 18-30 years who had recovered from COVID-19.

CDR3: CASSPETGGIYEQYF. The CDR3 region has the DNA TGCGCCAGCAGTCCGGAGACAGGGGGCATCTACGAGCAGTACTTC. The gene calls are TRBV5-1 and TRBJ2-7; TRBD1 matches at 10 bases. This CDR3 has 15 residues. J was trimmed by 3 bases and V by 5 bases; bases with no gene match: 8. The germline CDR1 and CDR2 sequences are SGHRS and YFSETQ. The complete variable domain, with remaining parts taken from reference TRBV5-1 and TRBJ2-7, reads KAGVTQTPRYLIKTRGQQVTLSCSPISGHRSVSWYQQTPGQGLQFLFEYFSETQRNKGNFPGRFSGRQFSNSRSEMNVSTLELGDSALYLCASSPETGGIYEQYFGPGTRLTVT.